The 2 T cell receptor beta chains below come from one sample, sequenced in a study of blood T cell repertoires in COVID-19. Clones were sequenced by immunoSEQ multiplex PCR, and TCRdb holds only the in-frame ones, with some missing. The sample records about 530,000 clones, roughly 91% being singletons. Material: peripheral blood. The receptors were gathered from a woman between 50 and 59 years old with COVID-19, enrolled during active disease.

The chain recombines TRBV10-3 with TRBJ1-1; 7 nucleotides line up with TRBD1. Germline loops: CDR1 ENHRY, CDR2 SYGVKD. The junction had 4 bases not matched to a gene; V was cut back by 2 bases and J by 7 bases. The CDR3 runs to 13 residues. CDR3 sequence: CAISEIRTGEAFF. CDR3 nucleotides: TGTGCCATCAGTGAGATAAGGACAGGTGAAGCTTTCTTT.

The rearrangement links TRBV29-1 to TRBJ2-2; 7 nucleotides match TRBD2. Trimming removed 2 bases from V and 2 bases from J; junction bases left unmatched: 5. Germline V lookup: CDR1 SQVTM, CDR2 ANQGSEA. The CDR3 loop spans 15 amino acids. For the CDR3, the DNA is TGCAGCGTTGAACCCGGGGGGTTTAACACCGGGGAGCTGTTTTTT. This codes for CSVEPGGFNTGELFF.